This T cell receptor beta chain is from a study of blood T cell repertoires in COVID-19. On the study more broadly: Acute and convalescent COVID-19 specimens originated in the United States, Italy and Spain. In each case, the material was cDNA or gDNA derived from T cells, B-cell-depleted T cells, or PBMCs.

V lost 3 bases and J 3 bases, leaving 17 bases between the germline ends. This CDR3 comprises 16 residues. Germline-derived CDR1 and CDR2 are ENHRY and SYGVKD. In the original workflow: Estimation of nucleated cell counts was performed using reference gene primer amplification. The repertoire was sequenced with immunoSEQ multiplex PCR; TCRdb's copy has only in-frame clones and lacks some. V, J and clone size were drawn from that table, and D and trimming were deduced from the DNA. The sample holds under 300,000 clones, around nine tenths seen once. The sequence was collected from a woman in her sixties or seventies with active or convalescent COVID-19. V gene TRBV10-3 combines with J gene TRBJ1-1; D perhaps matches TRBD1 (5 bases). The sequenced material came from peripheral blood. Here the CDR3 DNA reads TGTGCCATCAGTGAAAGTCAGCGGGGGAGTCACACTGAAGCTTTCTTT. As protein: CAISESQRGSHTEAFF.